What follows are 15 T cell receptor beta chains derived from one specimen sequenced in a study of T cells in Graves' hyperthyroidism and ophthalmopathy. Researchers took RNA transcripts and amplified the TCR beta CDR3 regions from them. First-round RT-PCR of the TCR CDR3 relied on the HTBI primer set. TCRdb analysed the multiplex PCR reads with MiXCR anew, one entry per CDR3 protein. Here the sample spans 600,000 to 650,000 distinct CDR3 sequences, roughly 20% being singletons. Sequenced sample: blood. These TCRs come from a man aged 25-40 years with Graves' ophthalmopathy.

This clonotype has more than one count but fewer than ten. The chain employs TRBV3-1 and TRBJ2-7; D remains unclear. The CDR3 contains 14 residues. The ends were cut back, 0 bases at V and 6 bases at J, with 12 bases in the middle. Germline V gene data show CDR1 as LGHDT and CDR2 as YNNKEL (reference sequence). CDR3 protein: CASSQEGILGEQYF. Here the CDR3 DNA reads TGTGCCAGCAGCCAAGAGGGCATCCTCGGCGAGCAGTACTTC.

This clonotype came up many times. The chain is built from TRBV28 and TRBJ1-2; a weak D match, TRBD1 (5 bases). Germline loops: CDR1 MDHEN, CDR2 SYDVKM. The CDR3 sequence is 14 residues long. V was trimmed by 2 bases and J by 4 bases, leaving 11 bases between them. The CDR3 bases are TGTGCCAGCAGTTTAGGGGCGGTTGTCTATGGCTACACCTTC. Residues: CASSLGAVVYGYTF.

This clonotype was picked up a small number of times. The chain combines TRBV7-9 with TRBJ2-1; 11 bases fit TRBD1. Trimming cost V 0 bases and J 10 bases; bases outside gene matches: 5. Germline V gene lookup returns CDR1 SEHNR and CDR2 FQNEAQ (reference sequence). This CDR3 is built from 15 residues. The CDR3 nucleotides are TGTGCCAGCAGCTTAGCCGGGACAGGGGGAATGGAGCAGTTCTTC. It codes for CASSLAGTGGMEQFF.

In its sample, this clonotype was seen many times. CDR3 loop: CASSLDVTSGTDTQYF. CDR3 bases: TGTGCCAGCAGCTTAGACGTGACTAGCGGAACAGATACGCAGTATTTT. The rearrangement joins TRBV7-8 to TRBJ2-3; 9 bases map to TRBD2. This CDR3 is 16 amino acids long. Germline trimming cut 1 base from V and 3 bases from J; bases unmatched to any gene: 5. CDR1 and CDR2 from the germline V gene are SGHVS and FQNEAQ.

The V and J genes are TRBV28 and TRBJ2-1; D may be TRBD1 (6 bases). The CDR3 covers 14 residues. The V and J ends lost 8 bases and 8 bases respectively, with 19 bases between them. CDR1 is MDHEN and CDR2 is SYDVKM in the germline V gene. CDR3 sequence reads: CASRPVTGIHEQFF. DNA of the CDR3: TGTGCCAGCCGTCCTGTCACAGGGATACATGAGCAGTTCTTC.

This clonotype was detected many times. The gene calls are TRBV28 and TRBJ2-7; perhaps TRBD1 as D (7 bases). V was clipped by 4 bases and J by 2 bases, with 15 bases between them. This CDR3 is 15 amino acids long. The germline gives CDR1 MDHEN, CDR2 SYDVKM. Here the CDR3 reads CASSSGGTATYEQYF. CDR3 coding DNA: TGTGCCAGCAGTTCAGGCGGGACAGCTACCTACGAGCAGTACTTC.

Many counts were recorded for this clonotype. The gene calls are TRBV12-3 or TRBV12-4 and TRBJ2-7; D is uncertain. The CDR3 covers 14 residues. Trimming cost V 0 bases and J 2 bases, with 8 bases left between them. CDR3 amino acids: CASSLADRTYEQYF. DNA for the CDR3: TGTGCCAGCAGTTTAGCGGATAGGACCTACGAGCAGTACTTC.

This clonotype appeared a few times. The genes are TRBV28 and TRBJ2-5; weak D call: TRBD1 (6 bases). This CDR3 is 14 amino acids long. Deletions cut 4 bases from V and 4 bases from J, with 13 bases between. CDR1 is MDHEN and CDR2 is SYDVKM in the germline V gene. CDR3 in amino acids: CASSSGDIRETQYF. The DNA for the CDR3 is TGTGCCAGCAGTTCCGGGGACATAAGAGAGACCCAGTACTTC.

This clonotype was counted between two and nine times. The chain is built from TRBV27 and TRBJ2-2, with 10 bases that match TRBD2. The CDR3 consists of 17 residues. Germline V gives CDR1 MNHEY, CDR2 SMNVEV (reference sequence). J lost 5 bases, V lost 3 bases, and 9 bases had no gene match. The CDR3 loop is CASSFSLAGVQTGELFF. The CDR3 region has the DNA TGTGCCAGCAGTTTTAGTCTAGCGGGAGTACAAACCGGGGAGCTGTTTTTT.

The chain employs TRBV20-1 and TRBJ1-3; D gene uncertain. The CDR3 spans 14 residues. Germline CDR1 and CDR2: DFQATT and SNEGSKA (reference sequence). Trimming removed 1 base from V and 2 bases from J, with 9 bases in between. In DNA form, the CDR3 reads TGCAGTGCTAGAGGGATGGGCCCTGGAAACACCATATATTTT. Translating gives CSARGMGPGNTIYF.

This sequence joins TRBV28 and TRBJ2-3; possibly TRBD1 for D (6 bases). Trimming removed 3 bases from V and 3 bases from J, with 13 bases in between. The length of the CDR3 is 15 residues. Germline values: CDR1 MDHEN, CDR2 SYDVKM. CDR3 sequence reads: CASSLTGTKTDTQYF. The DNA for the CDR3 is TGTGCCAGCAGTTTGACCGGGACAAAAACAGATACGCAGTATTTT. Supplemented by reference TRBV28 and TRBJ2-3, the full variable domain reads DVKVTQSSRYLVKRTGEKVFLECVQDMDHENMFWYRQDPGLGLRLIYFSYDVKMKEKGDIPEGYSVSREKKERFSLILESASTNQTSMYLCASSLTGTKTDTQYFGPGTRLTVL.

The J gene is TRBJ2-7, the V gene TRBV7-9; no clear D gene. Germline V CDR1 and CDR2: SEHNR, FQNEAQ (reference sequence). Trimming took 3 bases from V and 3 from J, leaving 15 bases between them. The CDR3 is 15 amino acids. The CDR3 here is CASSFEAGVYYEQYF. Here the CDR3 DNA reads TGTGCCAGCAGCTTCGAAGCCGGAGTCTACTACGAGCAGTACTTC.

This clonotype occurred many times. The CDR3 is CAWSRKGRPEQFF. CDR3 nucleotides: TGTGCCTGGAGTCGGAAGGGGCGGCCTGAGCAGTTCTTC. The chain is built from TRBV30 and TRBJ2-1, with a tentative D call TRBD1 (5 bases). Trimming took 2 bases from V and 9 from J, leaving 14 bases between them. The CDR3 loop spans 13 amino acids. Per the germline V gene, CDR1 is GTSNPN and CDR2 is SVGIG (reference sequence).

This chain uses TRBV7-8 with TRBJ1-1; D remains ambiguous. V was pared by 5 bases and J by 10 bases, with 20 bases between. Germline V gene lookup returns CDR1 SGHVS and CDR2 FQNEAQ. CDR3 size: 14 residues. The CDR3 region has the DNA TGTGCCAGCAGCCAAGATCCATGGGGTGAGATAGCTTTCTTT. Translation gives CASSQDPWGEIAFF.

This chain links TRBV28 with TRBJ2-5, with 8 nucleotides matching TRBD2. Losses at the gene ends were 3 bases for V and 4 bases for J; bases not matched to a gene: 10. Looked up from germline, CDR1 is MDHEN and CDR2 is SYDVKM. The CDR3 runs 16 residues. CDR3 in amino acids: CASSFGAGVGRETQYF. For the CDR3, the DNA is TGTGCCAGCAGTTTCGGAGCGGGAGTTGGGCGAGAGACCCAGTACTTC.